The next 10 T cell receptor beta chains were all read from a single sample in a study of T cell responses to AZD1222 COVID-19 vaccine. The protocol was immunoSEQ multiplex PCR, while the TCRdb copy is restricted to in-frame clones and leaves out a portion. The table has over 100,000 clones, approximately 88% seen once. The specimen comprised peripheral blood, sampled on day 0 of MenACWY control vaccination. Source of these receptors: an adult in good health.

This chain joins TRBV27 and TRBJ1-1; D call uncertain. There are 13 residues in the CDR3. Trimming removed 3 bases at V and 1 base at J, with 6 bases between. CDR1 and CDR2 (germline): MNHEY, SMNVEV (reference sequence). The CDR3 bases are TGTGCCAGCAGTTTTGGGGAGAACACTGAAGCTTTCTTT. Its translation: CASSFGENTEAFF.

The V gene is TRBV5-5, the J gene TRBJ1-1; possibly TRBD1 for D (5 bases). V lost 2 bases and J 2 bases, leaving 13 bases between the germline ends. The CDR3 contains 15 residues. Germline CDR1 is SGHKS and CDR2 is YYEKEE (reference sequence). CDR3 region: CASSFLPGGNTEAFF. The CDR3 nucleotides read TGTGCCAGCAGCTTCTTACCTGGGGGAAACACTGAAGCTTTCTTT.

The chain couples TRBV11-2 to TRBJ2-1; D call uncertain. Trimming stripped 5 bases from V and 4 bases from J, with 3 bases between. The CDR3 extends over 11 amino acids. CDR1 SGHAT and CDR2 FQNNGV come from the germline V gene. The CDR3 loop reads CASSPYNEQFF. The CDR3 DNA follows: TGTGCCAGCAGCCCGTACAATGAGCAGTTCTTC. Full variable domain (missing parts from reference TRBV11-2 and TRBJ2-1): EAGVAQSPRYKIIEKRQSVAFWCNPISGHATLYWYQQILGQGPKLLIQFQNNGVVDDSQLPKDRFSAERLKGVDSTLKIQPAKLEDSAVYLCASSPYNEQFFGPGTRLTVL.

This chain joins TRBV28 and TRBJ1-1; possible D gene TRBD1, 5 bases. The CDR3 totals 15 residues. The V gene's germline CDR1 is MDHEN and CDR2 SYDVKM. Trimming cost V 5 bases and J 2 bases, with 15 bases left between them. Here the CDR3 DNA reads TGTGCCAGCAGTCCCGGAGGGGCCGGTAACACTGAAGCTTTCTTT. As protein: CASSPGGAGNTEAFF.

The chain links TRBV6-5 to TRBJ2-5; D assignment may be TRBD1 or TRBD2 (5 bases each). The CDR3 is 13 residues long. Germline lookup yields CDR1 MNHEY and CDR2 SVGAGI. Between the trimmed V and J ends, which lost 7 bases and 5 bases, there was a span of 14 bases. The CDR3, as DNA: TGTGCCAGCATACGGGACCGCCGGGAGACCCAGTACTTC. It specifies CASIRDRRETQYF.

The gene calls are TRBV11-2 and TRBJ2-7; TRBD1 agrees at 7 bases. CDR1 SGHAT and CDR2 FQNNGV come from the germline V gene. The CDR3 extends over 15 amino acids. With 6 bases clipped from V and 3 bases from J, the junction kept 11 bases outside the gene matches. CDR3 sequence reads: CASRDSGTAYYEQYF. DNA of the CDR3: TGTGCCAGCAGGGACTCCGGGACAGCCTACTACGAGCAGTACTTC.

This sequence joins TRBV9 and TRBJ1-6; TRBD1 agrees at 7 bases. CDR3 length equals 14 residues. Trimming took 0 bases from V and 7 from J; bases not matched to a gene: 1. Germline V gene data show CDR1 as SGDLS and CDR2 as YYNGEE. The CDR3 reads CASSVEQGNSPLHF. The DNA for the CDR3 is TGTGCCAGCAGCGTAGAACAGGGGAATTCACCCCTCCACTTT.

The V gene is TRBV2, the J gene TRBJ1-4; possible D gene TRBD1, 5 bases. Trimming cost V 8 bases and J 7 bases, with 11 bases left between them. CDR1 is SNHLY and CDR2 is FYNNEI in the germline V gene. This CDR3 has 12 amino acids. The DNA of the CDR3 is TGTGCCAGCCGGGGGGAATTTGAAAAACTGTTTTTT. Amino acids: CASRGEFEKLFF.

The chain combines TRBV5-6 with TRBJ2-7, with 8 bases lining up with TRBD1. The length of the CDR3 is 12 residues. Germline values: CDR1 SGHDT, CDR2 YYEEEE. V lost 4 bases and J lost 7; bases outside the gene matches: 4. The CDR3 nucleotides are TGTGCCAGCAGCCGGACAGGGCTGGAGCAGTACTTC. Its translation is CASSRTGLEQYF.

This CDR3 is CASSPGVGASYNEQFF. CDR3 DNA sequence: TGTGCCAGCAGCCCAGGAGTCGGGGCCTCCTACAATGAGCAGTTCTTC. V usage is TRBV9 and J usage is TRBJ2-1; D may be TRBD1 or TRBD2 (5 bases each). The CDR3 extends over 16 amino acids. Germline assignment: CDR1 SGDLS and CDR2 YYNGEE. Trimming removed 4 bases at V and 0 bases at J, with 14 bases between.